This T cell receptor beta chain was retrieved from a study of blood T cell repertoires in COVID-19. CDR1 and CDR2 (germline): SGHTA, FQGNSA. The length of the CDR3 is 16 residues. Trimming removed 5 bases at V and 0 bases at J, with 14 bases between. How the authors handled the data: Amplification from reference gene primers served as the basis for estimated nucleated cell counts. Assay used: immunoSEQ multiplex PCR; TCRdb lists only in-frame clones, some missing. The V and J calls and the clone size are those of that table, but D and trimming were determined from the DNA. This sample yields hundreds of thousands of clones, of which about four fifths are seen a single time; around 7.2% belongs to the top ten.

The genes are TRBV7-2 and TRBJ2-1, with D possibly TRBD1 on 5 matching bases. The sequencing input was peripheral blood. This TCR was sampled from a woman older than 75 with COVID-19, enrolled during active disease. The CDR3 DNA reads as TGTGCCAGCAGCCGCAATCGACAGAGCTCCTACAATGAGCAGTTCTTC. It is translated as CASSRNRQSSYNEQFF.